The text below deals with one TCR beta chain. While infection was still active, Seattle patients were enrolled and then followed longitudinally. How the authors handled the data: Estimated nucleated cell counts came from reference gene primer amplification. Measured with immunoSEQ multiplex PCR; TCRdb has only the in-frame clones, and not every one. The DNA was the basis for D and trimming; V, J and clone size are from that table. Of about 210,000 clones in the sample, approximately 85% were seen once. CDR1 is SGHTA, CDR2 FQGNSA, per germline. With 1 base clipped from V and 5 bases from J, the junction kept 2 bases outside the gene matches. The CDR3 spans 15 residues. The data derive from a study of blood T cell repertoires in COVID-19. About the research overall: Samples taken during acute and convalescent COVID-19 were collected in the United States, Italy and Spain. T cells, B-cell-depleted T cells, or PBMCs provided the cDNA or gDNA that served as material.

This receptor was identified in a woman in her sixties or seventies with COVID-19, enrolled during active disease. This sequence joins TRBV7-2 and TRBJ2-1; 10 bases map to TRBD2. Sequences were obtained from peripheral blood. CDR3 loop: CASSLDSGRHNEQFF. CDR3 bases: TGTGCCAGCAGCTTAGATAGCGGGAGGCACAATGAGCAGTTCTTC. The variable domain in full, with the rest retrieved from reference TRBV7-2 and TRBJ2-1, is GAGVSQSPSNKVTEKGKDVELRCDPISGHTALYWYRQSLGQGLEFLIYFQGNSAPDKSGLPSDRFSAERTGGSVSTLTIQRTQQEDSAVYLCASSLDSGRHNEQFFGPGTRLTVL.